This T cell receptor (beta chain) derives from a study of vaccination effects on CD4 cells after COVID-19. Points from the study as a whole: Early timepoints after infection were absent, and convalescent patients were few in the study.

As concerns this clone: What it recognizes is unknown.

The V end was cut by 0 bases, the J end by 0 bases, with 9 bases between. The CDR3 loop spans 15 amino acids. Germline assignment: CDR1 MNHEY and CDR2 SVGAGI. CD4+ T cells were isolated after 10 days of culture. The repertoire was sequenced with immunoSEQ multiplex PCR; TCRdb's copy has only in-frame clones and lacks some. This sample has around 30,000 clones, with approximately 70% found just once. The specimen comprised CD4+ T cells from PBMCs cultured without peptide, sampled before COVID-19 vaccination. The TCR originated in a human donor who received a COVID-19 vaccine. The chain has TRBV6-5 and TRBJ2-7; perhaps TRBD2 as D (5 bases). The CDR3 bases are TGTGCCAGCAGTTACTCCTCCGGGAACTCCTACGAGCAGTACTTC. Its translation is CASSYSSGNSYEQYF.